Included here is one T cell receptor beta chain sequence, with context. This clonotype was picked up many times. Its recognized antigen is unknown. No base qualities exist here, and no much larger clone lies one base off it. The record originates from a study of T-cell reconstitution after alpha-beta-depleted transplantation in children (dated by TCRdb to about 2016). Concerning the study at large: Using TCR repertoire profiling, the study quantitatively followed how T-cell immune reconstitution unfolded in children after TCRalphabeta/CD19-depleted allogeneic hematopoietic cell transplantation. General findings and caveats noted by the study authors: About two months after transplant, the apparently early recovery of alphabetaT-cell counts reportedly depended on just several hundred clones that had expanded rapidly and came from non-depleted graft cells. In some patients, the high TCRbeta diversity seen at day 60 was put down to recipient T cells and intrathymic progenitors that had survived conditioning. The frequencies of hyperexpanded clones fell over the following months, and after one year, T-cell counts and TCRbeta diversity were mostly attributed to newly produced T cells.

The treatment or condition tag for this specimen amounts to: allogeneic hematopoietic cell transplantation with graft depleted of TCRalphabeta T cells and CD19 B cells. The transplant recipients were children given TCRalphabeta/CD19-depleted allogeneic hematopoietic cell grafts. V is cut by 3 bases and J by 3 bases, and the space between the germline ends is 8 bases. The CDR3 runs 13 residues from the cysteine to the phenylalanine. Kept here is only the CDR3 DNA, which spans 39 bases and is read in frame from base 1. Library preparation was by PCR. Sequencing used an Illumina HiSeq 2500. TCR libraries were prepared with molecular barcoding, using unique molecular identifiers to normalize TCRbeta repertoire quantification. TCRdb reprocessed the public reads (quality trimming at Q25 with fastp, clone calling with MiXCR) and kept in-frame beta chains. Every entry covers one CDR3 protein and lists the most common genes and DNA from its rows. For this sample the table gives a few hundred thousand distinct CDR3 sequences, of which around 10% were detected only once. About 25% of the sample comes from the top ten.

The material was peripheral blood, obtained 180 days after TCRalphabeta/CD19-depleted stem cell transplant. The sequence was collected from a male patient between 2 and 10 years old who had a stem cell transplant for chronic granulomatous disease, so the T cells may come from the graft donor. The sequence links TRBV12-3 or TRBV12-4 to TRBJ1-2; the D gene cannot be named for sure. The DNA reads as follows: TGTGCCAGCAGTTTCCGCCCGGACTATGGCTACACCTTC. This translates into CASSFRPDYGYTF.